This note documents a single T cell receptor (beta chain) sequence. Germline assignment: CDR1 SGHVS and CDR2 FQNEAQ. This CDR3 comprises 15 residues. V was pared by 4 bases and J by 2 bases, with 1 base of the junction left unmatched. This sample was taken from a study of T cell changes during pregnancy in multiple sclerosis. Produced via immunoSEQ multiplex PCR; TCRdb's table is partial and in-frame only. The sample lists about 93,000 clones, 80% to 95% seen once, with 2% to 2.5% in the top ten. The chain employs TRBV7-8 and TRBJ2-1; the match to TRBD1 covers 11 bases. The sample consisted of peripheral blood, taken after pregnancy. The TCR sequence derives from a female donor with multiple sclerosis, enrolled in a pregnancy study. CDR3 DNA: TGTGCCAGCAGCTCGGGACAGGGGGCCTACAATGAGCAGTTCTTC. It is translated as CASSSGQGAYNEQFF.